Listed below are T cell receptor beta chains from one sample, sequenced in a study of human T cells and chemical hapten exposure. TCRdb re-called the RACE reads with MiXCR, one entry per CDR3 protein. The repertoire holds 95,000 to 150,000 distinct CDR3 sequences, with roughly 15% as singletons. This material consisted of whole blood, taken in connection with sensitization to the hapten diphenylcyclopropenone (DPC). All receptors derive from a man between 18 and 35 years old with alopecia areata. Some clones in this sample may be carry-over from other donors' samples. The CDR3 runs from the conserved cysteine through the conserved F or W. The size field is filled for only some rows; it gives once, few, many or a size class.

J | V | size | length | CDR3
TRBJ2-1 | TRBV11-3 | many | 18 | CASSSSWDKGKTDNEQFF
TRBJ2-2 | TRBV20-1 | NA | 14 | CSASRGRITGELFF
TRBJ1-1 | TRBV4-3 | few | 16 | CASSQDETGGPTEAFF
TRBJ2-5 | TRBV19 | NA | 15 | CASSPRLAGVETQYF
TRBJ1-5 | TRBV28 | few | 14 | CASRVYVQDQPQHF
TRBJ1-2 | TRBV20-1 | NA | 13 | CSAPRDRENGYTF
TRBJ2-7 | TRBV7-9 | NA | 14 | CASSLIVRPYEQYF
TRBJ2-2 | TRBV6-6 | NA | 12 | CASGLNTGELFF
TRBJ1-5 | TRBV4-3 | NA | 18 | CASSQDGGGQGLNQPQHF
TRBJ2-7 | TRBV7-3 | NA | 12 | CASSFPGNEQYF
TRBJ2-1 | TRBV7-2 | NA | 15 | CASSSPGDRDHEQFF
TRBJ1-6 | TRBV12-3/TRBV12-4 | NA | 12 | CASSTLNSPLHF
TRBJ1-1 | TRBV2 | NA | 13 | CASSPIEDTEAFF
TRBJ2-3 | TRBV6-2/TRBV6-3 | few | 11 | CASSWADTQYF
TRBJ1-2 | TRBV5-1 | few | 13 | CASSWTGAVGYTF
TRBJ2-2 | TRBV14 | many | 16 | CASSQEGTRSHRELFF
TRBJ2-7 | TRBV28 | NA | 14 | CASSFGGLAYEQYF
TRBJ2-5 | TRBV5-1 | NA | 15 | CASSPNRVLQETQYF
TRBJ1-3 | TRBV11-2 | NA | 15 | CASSLVPASGNTIYF
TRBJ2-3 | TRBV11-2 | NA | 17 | CASSLDFGLAGTDTQYF
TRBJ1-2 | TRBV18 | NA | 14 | CASSPLQGEDGYTF
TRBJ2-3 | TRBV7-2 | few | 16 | CASSLASAASTDTQYF
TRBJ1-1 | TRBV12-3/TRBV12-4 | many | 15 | CASRYQVIGNTEAFF
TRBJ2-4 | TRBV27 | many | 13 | CASSLGQPAIQYF
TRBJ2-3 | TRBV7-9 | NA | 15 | CASSLHRGRTDTQYF
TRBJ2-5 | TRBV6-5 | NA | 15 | CASRGLAGGEETQYF
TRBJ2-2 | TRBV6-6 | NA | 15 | CASSLAVANTGELFF
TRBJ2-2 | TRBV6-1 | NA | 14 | CASSGSRDTGELFF
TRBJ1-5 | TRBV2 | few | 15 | CASSVIRSSNQPQHF
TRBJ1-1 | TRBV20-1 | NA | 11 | CSASGDTEAFF
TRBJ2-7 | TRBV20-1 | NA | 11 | CSVVQDYEQYF
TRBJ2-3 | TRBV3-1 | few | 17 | CASSQDTSGALTDTQYF
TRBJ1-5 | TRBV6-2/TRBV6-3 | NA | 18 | CVSSTPGQGMIGNQPQHF
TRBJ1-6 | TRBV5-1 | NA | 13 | CASKGTENSPLHF
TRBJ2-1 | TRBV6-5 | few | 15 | CASREGPSGRNEQFF
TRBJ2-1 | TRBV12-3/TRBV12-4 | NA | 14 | CASRSGDDYNEQFF
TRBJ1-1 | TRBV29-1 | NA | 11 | CSGQGPGEAFF
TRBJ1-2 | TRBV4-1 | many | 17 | CASSLPGQGPPGYGYTF
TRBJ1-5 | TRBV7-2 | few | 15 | CASSRDGENNQPQHF
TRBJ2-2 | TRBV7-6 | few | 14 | CASSTAPNTGELFF
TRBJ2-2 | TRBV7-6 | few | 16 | CASSLAVGANTGELFF
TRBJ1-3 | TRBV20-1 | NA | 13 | CSASSLFRNTIYF
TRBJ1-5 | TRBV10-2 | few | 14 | CASSEGQGEQPQHF
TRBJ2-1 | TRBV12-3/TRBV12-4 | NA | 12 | CASSLTLNEQFF
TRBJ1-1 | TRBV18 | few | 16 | CASSPRSGATNTEAFF
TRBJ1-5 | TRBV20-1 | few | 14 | CSARASGSNQPQHF
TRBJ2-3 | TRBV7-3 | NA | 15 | CASSLRAGRTDTQYF
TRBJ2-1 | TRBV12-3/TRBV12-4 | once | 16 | CTSSLSGQPPYNEQFF
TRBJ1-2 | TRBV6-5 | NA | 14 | CASSYKAANYGYTF
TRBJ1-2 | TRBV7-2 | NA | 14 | CASSWKWTGNGYTF
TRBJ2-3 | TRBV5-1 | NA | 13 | CASSNDRQDTQYF
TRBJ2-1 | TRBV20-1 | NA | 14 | CSARYDRGYNEQFF
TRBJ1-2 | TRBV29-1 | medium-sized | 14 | CSVEGRPTHHGYTF
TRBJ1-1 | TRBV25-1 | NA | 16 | CASSAGQGMRVTEAFF
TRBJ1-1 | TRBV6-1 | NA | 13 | CASSHTIGAEAFF